Below are 17 T cell receptor beta chains sequenced from a single sample in a study of shared clonotypes between healthy human individuals. Profiling relied on immunoSEQ multiplex PCR, and the TCRdb table lists in-frame clones only, not all of them. This repertoire shows more than 500,000 clones, about 96% found once; its top ten account for 0.05% to 0.08%. Sequenced input: naive CD4+ T cells sorted from blood. Described subset: CD45RA+ positively selected. Every receptor here comes from a woman aged 25-40 years in good health.

The CDR3 sequence is CASSLYPEGRFTNEKLFF. The CDR3 region has the DNA TGTGCCAGCAGTTTATACCCCGAGGGGCGCTTCACTAATGAAAAACTGTTTTTT. The V gene is TRBV28, the J gene TRBJ1-4, with D perhaps TRBD1 (5 bases). The CDR3 covers 18 residues. Germline CDR1 MDHEN, CDR2 SYDVKM. Trimming shortened V by 1 base and J by 2 bases, and 17 bases separated the two germline ends.

The V gene is TRBV18, the J gene TRBJ2-2, with 9 bases identical to TRBD1. The CDR3 has 15 residues. CDR1 is KGHSH, CDR2 LQKENI, per germline. The V gene end was trimmed by 2 bases and the J gene end by 3 bases; junction bases not matched to a gene: 1. The CDR3 spells CASSPRDRDTGELFF. The CDR3 bases are TGTGCCAGCTCACCAAGGGACAGGGACACCGGGGAGCTGTTTTTT. Looking up the rest from reference TRBV18 and TRBJ2-2 gives the full variable domain: NAGVMQNPRHLVRRRGQEARLRCSPMKGHSHVYWYRQLPEEGLKFMVYLQKENIIDESGMPKERFSAEFPKEGPSILRIQQVVRGDSAAYFCASSPRDRDTGELFFGEGSRLTVL.

CDR3 sequence: CASSTGTGANQPQHF. The CDR3 DNA sequence: TGCGCCAGCAGTACCGGGACAGGGGCCAATCAGCCCCAGCATTTT. The chain uses TRBV10-2 and TRBJ1-5; 10 bases fit TRBD1. V gave up 5 bases and J gave up 3 bases; unmatched junction bases: 4. CDR1 and CDR2 (germline): WSHSY, SAAADI. The CDR3 is 15 amino acids.

V gene TRBV28 combines with J gene TRBJ1-2, with D tentatively TRBD1 (6 bases). CDR3 length: 14 residues. CDR1 and CDR2 from the germline V gene are MDHEN and SYDVKM. Deletions cut 4 bases from V and 10 bases from J, with 19 bases between. CDR3 sequence (DNA): TGTGCCAGCAGTTCGACAGGAGGGCTCCTCTCCTACACCTTC. Translation: CASSSTGGLLSYTF.

The gene calls are TRBV27 and TRBJ2-1; TRBD2 matches 9 bases. V gave up 7 bases and J gave up 0 bases; unmatched junction bases: 7. Germline loops: CDR1 MNHEY, CDR2 SMNVEV (reference sequence). The CDR3 loop spans 16 amino acids. CDR3 in DNA: TGTGCCAGCAAACTAGCGGGTGTGAGCTCCTACAATGAGCAGTTCTTC. Its protein product is CASKLAGVSSYNEQFF.

The rearrangement links TRBV29-1 to TRBJ1-2; no firm D call. The CDR3 length is 11 residues. CDR1 and CDR2 from the germline V gene are SQVTM and ANQGSEA. Trimming took off 4 bases at V and 4 bases at J, with 7 bases between the two ends. The CDR3 loop reads CSVVQVYGYTF. CDR3 DNA: TGCAGCGTTGTCCAGGTCTATGGCTACACCTTC. The full variable domain, in which reference TRBV29-1 and TRBJ1-2 provide the parts outside the CDR3, is SAVISQKPSRDICQRGTSLTIQCQVDSQVTMMFWYRQQPGQSLTLIATANQGSEATYESGFVIDKFPISRPNLTFSTLTVSNMSPEDSSIYLCSVVQVYGYTFGSGTRLTVV.

The chain employs TRBV4-1 and TRBJ2-1; 10 bases map to TRBD2. CDR1 and CDR2 (germline): MGHRA, YSYEKL. The CDR3 has 18 residues. V lost 0 bases to trimming and J lost 15 bases; unmatched junction nucleotides: 20. Written as DNA, the CDR3 is TGCGCCAGCAGCCAAGAGTATCTCGTTGGGGCTAGCGGGAGTCAAGGGTTCTTC. Protein: CASSQEYLVGASGSQGFF.

The V call is TRBV6-1, the J call TRBJ2-3; D is undetermined. Germline CDR1 MNHNS, CDR2 SASEGT. CDR3 length: 15 amino acids. The germline V and J ends were trimmed by 4 bases and 5 bases, with 16 bases remaining between them. DNA for the CDR3: TGTGCCAGCAGTGTGCGACACCAAGGTGGAGATACGCAGTATTTT. Its translation is CASSVRHQGGDTQYF.

The gene calls are TRBV27 and TRBJ2-5; TRBD1 aligns across 10 bases. CDR1 is MNHEY, CDR2 SMNVEV, per germline (reference sequence). The CDR3 loop spans 16 amino acids. Germline trimming cut 6 bases from V and 2 bases from J; bases unmatched to any gene: 9. CDR3 region: CASRPGLGQGQETQYF. The CDR3, as DNA: TGTGCCAGCAGACCGGGGTTGGGACAGGGGCAAGAGACCCAGTACTTC.

This clone has a single count. The chain joins TRBV21-1 to TRBJ1-5. TRBV21-1 is flagged as a pseudogene. This CDR3 is 13 amino acids long. The CDR3 DNA is TGTGCCAGCAGCAAAGCCGGGGCGGACCCCCAGCATTTT. Translated, it gives CASSKAGADPQHF.

DNA of the CDR3: TGTGCCAGCAGTCCAAACAGGGGCCCAAGTAGGGAGCAGTTCTTC. Encoded protein: CASSPNRGPSREQFF. The chain links TRBV27 to TRBJ2-1; 7 positions match TRBD1. CDR3 length: 15 amino acids. Germline V gene data show CDR1 as MNHEY and CDR2 as SMNVEV (reference sequence). V gave up 5 bases and J gave up 10 bases; unmatched junction bases: 14.

Here the CDR3 DNA reads TGTGCCAGCAGCCGAGACTCCGCGGGGGGGGAGCAGTACTTC. As protein: CASSRDSAGGEQYF. V is TRBV6-5 and J is TRBJ2-7, with 9 positions matching TRBD2. CDR3 length: 14 amino acids. The trim removed 6 bases at V and 7 bases at J, leaving 10 bases unmatched. Germline assignment: CDR1 MNHEY and CDR2 SVGAGI.

V gene TRBV19 combines with J gene TRBJ1-5, with 11 bases identical to TRBD1. Germline V CDR1 and CDR2: LNHDA, SQIVND (reference sequence). V lost 6 bases to trimming and J lost 5 bases; unmatched junction nucleotides: 6. This CDR3 is built from 15 residues. The CDR3 coding sequence is TGTGCCAGTAGGTGGACAGGGGGCGCCGATCAGCCCCAGCATTTT. Its translation: CASRWTGGADQPQHF.

This clone occurred once. The V and J genes are TRBV28 and TRBJ2-1; possible D gene TRBD2, 5 bases. The CDR3 loop spans 15 amino acids. Germline CDR1 is MDHEN and CDR2 is SYDVKM. The V gene lost 3 bases and the J gene lost 3 bases, with 12 bases spanning the gap. In DNA, the CDR3 is TGTGCCAGCAGTTTGAGTAGCGACTACTACAATGAGCAGTTCTTC. Amino acid sequence: CASSLSSDYYNEQFF.

V usage is TRBV6-6 and J usage is TRBJ2-1; 11 bases are a match to TRBD2. CDR3 length: 15 amino acids. Germline V gene sequence: CDR1 MNHNY, CDR2 SVGAGI (reference sequence). V shed 7 bases, J shed 4 bases, and the junction held 6 bases outside the gene matches. As DNA, the CDR3 is TGTGCCAGCACCAAGGCTAGCGGGAGGTACAATGAGCAGTTCTTC. Translated: CASTKASGRYNEQFF.

V is TRBV4-2 and J is TRBJ2-2; 7 bases match TRBD1. Germline values: CDR1 LGHNA, CDR2 YNFKEQ. The CDR3 sequence is 17 residues long. J was trimmed by 0 bases and V by 7 bases; bases with no gene match: 11. The CDR3 region is CASNVQGNKANTGELFF. CDR3 sequence (DNA): TGTGCCAGCAACGTACAGGGGAATAAGGCGAACACCGGGGAGCTGTTTTTT.

The V call is TRBV28, the J call TRBJ1-2, with 8 bases aligning to TRBD1. The CDR3 consists of 16 residues. Unmatched junction bases numbered 8, after V lost 2 bases and J lost 3 bases. The V gene's germline CDR1 is MDHEN and CDR2 SYDVKM. The CDR3 nucleotides are TGTGCCAGCAGTTTACCCAGGGCAGGGGGCTACTATGGCTACACCTTC. Its protein product is CASSLPRAGGYYGYTF.